This TCR beta chain is drawn from a study of blood T cell repertoires in COVID-19. This clone was detected once. Authors' analysis steps: Counts of nucleated cells, estimated from reference gene primer amplification, were obtained. Sequencing was performed with immunoSEQ multiplex PCR; in TCRdb, only in-frame clones are kept and a portion is missing. That table is the source of V, J and clone size, and D and trimming were worked out from the DNA. In the table there are fewer than 450,000 clones, 85% to 90% of which are singletons. Seattle patients were enrolled during active infection and followed longitudinally. Between the trimmed V and J ends, which lost 5 bases and 0 bases, there was a span of 13 bases. This CDR3 spans 15 amino acids. Germline CDR1 and CDR2: ENHRY and SYGVKD.

The clonotype comes from a woman between 50 and 59 years old with COVID-19, enrolled during active disease. Sequenced input: peripheral blood. This rearrangement joins TRBV10-3 to TRBJ1-2; TRBD1 might be the D (6 bases). CDR3 sequence: CAISSTQGSNYGYTF. CDR3 nucleotide sequence: TGTGCCATCAGTTCCACACAGGGTTCTAACTATGGCTACACCTTC.